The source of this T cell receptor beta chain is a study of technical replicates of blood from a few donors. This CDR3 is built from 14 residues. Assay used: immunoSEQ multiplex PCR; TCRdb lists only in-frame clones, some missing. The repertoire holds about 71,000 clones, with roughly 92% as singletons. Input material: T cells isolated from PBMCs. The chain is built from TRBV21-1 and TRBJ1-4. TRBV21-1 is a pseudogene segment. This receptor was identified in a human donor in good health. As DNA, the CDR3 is TGTGCCAGCAGCAACTTCATCTCGGGTGAAAAACTGTTTTTT. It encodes CASSNFISGEKLFF.